A selection of T cell receptor beta chains follows, all from one sample in a study of shared clonotypes between healthy human individuals. Measured with immunoSEQ multiplex PCR; TCRdb has only the in-frame clones, and not every one. The table records 150,000 to 200,000 clones, 80% to 95% of them present only once. The sequencing input was naive CD4+ T cells sorted from blood. These receptor sequences come from a woman in her twenties or thirties in good health. CDR3s include the opening cysteine and the closing phenylalanine or tryptophan. D genes are given only for firm matches. Expanded clones are given a class, and other clones once, few, many or no size at all.

d_call j_call clone_size v_call cdr3_nt cdr3_aa
NA TRBJ2-7 once TRBV7-9 TGTGCCAGCAGCCTTAACAGGTTTGACGAGCAGTACTTC CASSLNRFDEQYF
TRBD1 TRBJ2-3 NA TRBV2 TGTGCCAGTCAACGTACAGGGGGCTTGGATACGCAGTATTTT CASQRTGGLDTQYF
TRBD1 TRBJ2-1 NA TRBV29-1 TGCAGCGCCAGGGGGACAGGGGCCTACAATGAGCAGTTCTTC CSARGTGAYNEQFF
TRBD1 TRBJ1-1 NA TRBV25-1 TGTGCCAGCAGTGAATCCTTACTCAGGGGGACTGAAGCTTTCTTT CASSESLLRGTEAFF
TRBD2 TRBJ2-7 NA TRBV5-4 TGTGCCAGCAGTCGGCCGGGACTAGAGCCAAGGGAGCAGTACTTC CASSRPGLEPREQYF
NA TRBJ2-3 NA TRBV10-3 TGTGCCATCGCGTGGGATACAGATACGCAGTATTTT CAIAWDTDTQYF
TRBD2 TRBJ2-3 NA TRBV11-3 TGTGCCAGCAGCGCAGCGGGAGGTTCAAATACGCAGTATTTT CASSAAGGSNTQYF
TRBD2 TRBJ2-5 NA TRBV7-9 TGTGCCAGCAGCTTACTAGGGGAGGGTGACTTC CASSLLGEGDF
TRBD2 TRBJ2-7 NA TRBV4-2 TGTGCCAGCAGCCTAGAGGCTAGCGGAGGCCCCTACGAGCAGTACTTC CASSLEASGGPYEQYF
NA TRBJ2-6 NA TRBV4-1 TGCGCCAGTACCGGGGGACAGACATCACCGCTGGGGGCCAACGTCCTGACTTTC CASTGGQTSPLGANVLTF
TRBD1 TRBJ1-2 NA TRBV9 TGTGCCAGCAGCCAACAGGGGGCGGCTAACTATGGCTACACCTTC CASSQQGAANYGYTF
NA TRBJ2-7 NA TRBV12-1 TGTGCCAGCAGCTTAGAACAGGGACTAGCGGGAGGCCACGAGCAGTACTTC CASSLEQGLAGGHEQYF
NA TRBJ1-1 NA TRBV18 TGTGCCAGCTCACCACAGGGCGTCATAAACACTGAAGCTTTCTTT CASSPQGVINTEAFF
NA TRBJ2-2 once TRBV27 TGTGCCAGCAGTCAGGACTCGAACACCGGGGAGCTGTTTTTT CASSQDSNTGELFF
NA TRBJ2-1 NA TRBV7-8 TGTGCCAGCAGTCTAGAAGTTTGGTCCCATGAGCAGTTCTTC CASSLEVWSHEQFF
TRBD1 TRBJ1-2 NA TRBV14 TGTGCCAGCAGCCAAGGGCAGGGGGCTTATGGCTACACCTTC CASSQGQGAYGYTF
TRBD2 TRBJ2-1 NA TRBV19 TGTGCCAGTAGTATAGTGGCTAGCGGAGCACGGAATGAGCAGTTCTTC CASSIVASGARNEQFF
TRBD1 TRBJ2-7 NA TRBV11-2 TGTGCCAGCAGCATCACTTTCCAGGGGGTCACCTACGAGCAGTACTTC CASSITFQGVTYEQYF
NA TRBJ1-1 NA TRBV6-5 TGTGCCAGCAGTTACGCGTCGAACACTGAAGCTTTCTTT CASSYASNTEAFF
NA TRBJ2-5 NA TRBV5-1 TGCGCCAGCAGCTTGGTGGTGGAAGAGACCCAGTACTTC CASSLVVEETQYF
TRBD1 TRBJ1-1 NA TRBV7-2 TGTGCCAGCAGCTTAATCAGGGGGCTATACACTGAAGCTTTCTTT CASSLIRGLYTEAFF
NA TRBJ1-4 NA TRBV28 TGTGCCAGCGGAAGTGCAACTAATGAAAAACTGTTTTTT CASGSATNEKLFF
NA TRBJ2-1 NA TRBV19 TGTGCCAGTAGTATATACAATGAGCAGTTCTTC CASSIYNEQFF
NA TRBJ2-6 NA TRBV4-1 TGCGCCAGCAGCCAAGTTGGAGGAAAAAGGTCAGGGGCCAACGTCCTGACTTTC CASSQVGGKRSGANVLTF
NA TRBJ1-4 NA TRBV18 TGTGCCAGCTCACCCAGGGGCTCGGACGAAAAACTGTTTTTT CASSPRGSDEKLFF
TRBD1 TRBJ2-7 NA TRBV28 TGTGCCAGCAGTTTAGGGGTATTGGGACAGGACGAGCAGTACTTC CASSLGVLGQDEQYF
NA TRBJ2-5 NA TRBV28 TGTGCCAGCAACTCAGAGGGACCCGACCAAGAGACCCAGTACTTC CASNSEGPDQETQYF
NA TRBJ2-1 NA TRBV27 TGTGCCAGCAGCTCATGGGACTCCTCCAATGAGCAGTTCTTC CASSSWDSSNEQFF
TRBD1 TRBJ2-7 NA TRBV28 TGTGCCAGCAGTTTCGGGACAGGATTTACCCTTATATCCTACGAGCAGTACTTC CASSFGTGFTLISYEQYF
NA TRBJ2-7 NA TRBV21-1 TGTGCCAGCATGGTTGGGACTCCATCCTACGAGCAGTACTTC CASMVGTPSYEQYF
NA TRBJ2-7 NA TRBV18 TGTGCCAGCTCACCCCCATATGTCTCCGAGCAGTACTTC CASSPPYVSEQYF
TRBD2 TRBJ2-7 NA TRBV6-5 TGTGCCAGCAGTCCTGGCGGGGGAGGCCGCTACGAGCAGTACTTC CASSPGGGGRYEQYF
TRBD2 TRBJ2-7 NA TRBV19 TGTGCCAGTAGTTCCAGGACTAGCGGGAGGGGGGAGCAGTACTTC CASSSRTSGRGEQYF
NA TRBJ1-5 NA TRBV4-2 TGTGCCAGCAGCCAGGGGTATAGCAATCAGCCCCAGCATTTT CASSQGYSNQPQHF
NA TRBJ1-3 NA TRBV19 TGTGCCAGTAGTATGACGGGCTCTGGAAACACCATATATTTT CASSMTGSGNTIYF
TRBD2 TRBJ2-7 once TRBV7-9 TGTGCCAGCTCCCCTCCTCAGGGGCGGGAGGGATACGAGCAGTACTTC CASSPPQGREGYEQYF
NA TRBJ2-7 NA TRBV27 TGTGCCAGCAGTTCTAACTACGAGCAGTACTTC CASSSNYEQYF
TRBD2 TRBJ2-7 NA TRBV6-1 TGTGCCAGCAGTGAAGCTGGGCGGGGAGGGAACGAGCAGTACTTC CASSEAGRGGNEQYF
NA TRBJ2-7 once TRBV5-1 TGCGCCAGCAGCTTGGCCGGTGAAGGGGGCTACGAGCAGTACTTC CASSLAGEGGYEQYF
TRBD2 TRBJ2-7 NA TRBV27 TGTGCCAGCAGTTTATTTCTAGCGGGGGAGCAGTACTTC CASSLFLAGEQYF
NA TRBJ1-2 NA TRBV5-6 TGTGCCAGCAGCTTCCGGCAGGGGCGAGTTTACTATGGCTACACCTTC CASSFRQGRVYYGYTF
NA TRBJ1-3 NA TRBV6-5 TGTGCCAGCAGTTATGGAGGGGGGACTGCCGAAAACACCATATATTTT CASSYGGGTAENTIYF
NA TRBJ1-3 NA TRBV7-8 TGTGCCAGCAGCTCAAATACGGGGGCCGCTGGAAACACCATATATTTT CASSSNTGAAGNTIYF
NA TRBJ2-3 NA TRBV6-8 TGTGCCAGCAGTGCAAGGACTGGCCTCAGGTACGATACGCAGTATTTT CASSARTGLRYDTQYF
TRBD1 TRBJ2-7 NA TRBV4-1 TGCGCCAGCAGCCAAGTTGACAGGGCCAACTACGAGCAGTACTTC CASSQVDRANYEQYF
NA TRBJ2-7 NA TRBV27 TGTGCCAGCAGTACGGGGCCAGGCTGGGCGTACTACGAGCAGTACTTC CASSTGPGWAYYEQYF
NA TRBJ2-7 NA TRBV28 TGTGCCAGCAGTTCGGATTGGGGGGGGCCGCCCACCTACGAGCAGTACTTC CASSSDWGGPPTYEQYF
NA TRBJ1-4 NA TRBV5-1 TGCGCCAGCAGCTTGGGGGCAGGGATGAGAGAAAAACTGTTTTTT CASSLGAGMREKLFF
NA TRBJ2-1 NA TRBV2 TGTGCCAGCAGTCCCCCGACTAGTAACAATGAGCAGTTCTTC CASSPPTSNNEQFF
NA TRBJ1-1 NA TRBV6-1 TGTGCCAGCAGTGCCTCAGGGACGGGCACTGAAGCTTTCTTT CASSASGTGTEAFF
NA TRBJ1-2 NA TRBV19 TGTGCCAGTAGTGGGAACGTGGGGCAGCCTCAAAACTATGGCTACACCTTC CASSGNVGQPQNYGYTF
TRBD2 TRBJ2-7 NA TRBV5-5 TGTGCCAGCAGGACGGGACTAGCGGGATCCTACGAGCAGTACTTC CASRTGLAGSYEQYF
NA TRBJ1-2 few TRBV28 TGTGCCAGCAGTTTCGGTTTTGGCTACACCTTC CASSFGFGYTF
NA TRBJ1-5 NA TRBV30 TGTGCCTGGAGTGTACGGATAGGGCGTAGCAATCAGCCCCAGCATTTT CAWSVRIGRSNQPQHF
NA TRBJ2-2 NA TRBV7-2 TGTGCCAGCAGCTTAATGGGAACAAGGAACACCGGGGAGCTGTTTTTT CASSLMGTRNTGELFF
NA TRBJ2-5 NA TRBV18 TGTGCCAGCTCACCTTGGGGGGCAGAGACCCAGTACTTC CASSPWGAETQYF
NA TRBJ1-1 NA TRBV28 TGTGCCAGCAGTTTAATGGTGGGGGTAAGCACTGAAGCTTTCTTT CASSLMVGVSTEAFF
NA TRBJ1-2 NA TRBV28 TGTGCCAGCAGTTTAGTCGGACATGGCTACACCTTC CASSLVGHGYTF